Sequencing of this TCR beta chain was carried out in a study of T cells after yellow fever vaccination. General observations from the study: Reappearance after the booster was observed for most primary-vaccination clones (about 95% CD4, about 91% CD8).

Trimming cost V 6 bases and J 3 bases; bases outside gene matches: 3. This CDR3 contains 13 residues. CDR1 and CDR2 (germline): WNHNN, SYGVQD (reference sequence). The table lists this clonotype with a few counts. The antigen remains undetermined. 5'RACE template switching added a universal primer site and UMIs to TCR cDNA. MiXCR, applied by TCRdb to the 5' RACE reads, yields one record per CDR3 protein. Here the sample spans a few hundred thousand distinct CDR3 sequences, 3.5% to 4.5% being singletons. This TCR was sampled from a man aged 18 to 29 who received the YFV17D yellow fever vaccine. Sequencing used PBMCs, obtained 5 days after the yellow fever booster vaccination. V gene TRBV10-1 combines with J gene TRBJ2-3; the match to TRBD2 covers 7 bases. The CDR3 protein is CASSRTRTDTQYF. In DNA form, the CDR3 reads TGCGCCAGCAGCAGGACTAGAACAGATACGCAGTATTTT.